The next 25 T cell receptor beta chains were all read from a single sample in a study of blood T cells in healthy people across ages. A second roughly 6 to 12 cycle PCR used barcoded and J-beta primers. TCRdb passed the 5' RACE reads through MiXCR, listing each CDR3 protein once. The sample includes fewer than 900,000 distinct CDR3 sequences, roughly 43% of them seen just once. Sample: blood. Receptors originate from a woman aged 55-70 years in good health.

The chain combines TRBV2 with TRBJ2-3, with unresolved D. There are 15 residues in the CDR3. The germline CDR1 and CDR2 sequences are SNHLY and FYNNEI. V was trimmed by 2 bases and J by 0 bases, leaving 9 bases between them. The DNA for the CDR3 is TGTGCCAGCAGTGAACTGGCCACTAGCACAGATACGCAGTATTTT. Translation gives CASSELATSTDTQYF.

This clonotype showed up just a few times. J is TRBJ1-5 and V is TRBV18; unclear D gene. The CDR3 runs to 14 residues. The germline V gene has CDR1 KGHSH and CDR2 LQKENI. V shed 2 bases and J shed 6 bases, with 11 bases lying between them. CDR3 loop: CASSPEVLIQPQHF. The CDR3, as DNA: TGTGCCAGCTCACCAGAGGTTTTAATTCAGCCCCAGCATTTT.

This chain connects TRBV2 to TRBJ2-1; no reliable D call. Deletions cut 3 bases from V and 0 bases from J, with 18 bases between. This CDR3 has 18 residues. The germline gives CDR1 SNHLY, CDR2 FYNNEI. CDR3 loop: CASSEFYKSRSSYNEQFF. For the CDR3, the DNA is TGTGCCAGCAGTGAGTTTTACAAGTCCAGGAGCTCCTACAATGAGCAGTTCTTC.

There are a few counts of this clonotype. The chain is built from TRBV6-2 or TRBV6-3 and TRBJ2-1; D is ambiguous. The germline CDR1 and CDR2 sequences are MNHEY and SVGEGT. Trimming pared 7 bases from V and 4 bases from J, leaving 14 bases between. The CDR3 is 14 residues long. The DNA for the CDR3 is TGTGCCAGCATACCAGAGGACCGGTACAATGAGCAGTTCTTC. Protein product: CASIPEDRYNEQFF.

The CDR3 DNA reads as TGTGCCAGCAGCGTAACCATCGGACTAGCGGGAGAAAGTGAGCAGTTCTTC. Its translation is CASSVTIGLAGESEQFF. The chain uses TRBV9 and TRBJ2-1, with 13 bases identical to TRBD2. After removal of 1 base from V and 9 bases from J, the junction contained 10 bases not matched to a gene. The CDR3 loop spans 17 amino acids. Per the germline V gene, CDR1 is SGDLS and CDR2 is YYNGEE.

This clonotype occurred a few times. The CDR3 reads CSASVSGNTEAFF. The CDR3 DNA reads TGCAGCGCTAGCGTTTCCGGAAACACTGAAGCTTTCTTT. The J gene is TRBJ1-1, the V gene TRBV29-1; D ambiguous. The CDR3 covers 13 residues. Germline V gene sequence: CDR1 SQVTM, CDR2 ANQGSEA. The V end lost 7 bases, the J end lost 2 bases, and 14 bases lay between the germline ends.

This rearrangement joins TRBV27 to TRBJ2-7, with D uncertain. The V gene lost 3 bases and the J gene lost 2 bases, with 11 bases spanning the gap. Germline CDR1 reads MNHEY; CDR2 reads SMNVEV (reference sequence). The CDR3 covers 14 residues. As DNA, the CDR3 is TGTGCCAGCAGTTTCGTTTGGAATACCTACGAGCAGTACTTC. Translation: CASSFVWNTYEQYF.

The CDR3 reads CASSNHKGTEAFF. In nucleotides, the CDR3 is TGTGCCAGCAGCAACCACAAAGGCACTGAAGCTTTCTTT. This chain links TRBV3-1 with TRBJ1-1; no clear D. The CDR3 is 13 amino acids. Germline V gives CDR1 LGHDT, CDR2 YNNKEL (reference sequence). Trimming left V 5 bases short and J 4 bases short, with 11 bases between.

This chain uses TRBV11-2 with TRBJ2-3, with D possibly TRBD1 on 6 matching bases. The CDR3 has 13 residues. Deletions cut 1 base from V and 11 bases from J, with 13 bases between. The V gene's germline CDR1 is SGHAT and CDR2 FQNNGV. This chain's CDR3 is CASSLGAAGEQYF. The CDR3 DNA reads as TGTGCCAGCAGCTTAGGAGCGGCAGGGGAGCAGTATTTT.

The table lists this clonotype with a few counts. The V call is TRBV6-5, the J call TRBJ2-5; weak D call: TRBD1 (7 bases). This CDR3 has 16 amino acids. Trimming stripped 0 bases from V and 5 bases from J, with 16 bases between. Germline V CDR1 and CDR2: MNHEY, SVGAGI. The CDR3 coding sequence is TGTGCCAGCAGTTACTCATCAGGGGGGAGAATGGAGACCCAGTACTTC. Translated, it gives CASSYSSGGRMETQYF.

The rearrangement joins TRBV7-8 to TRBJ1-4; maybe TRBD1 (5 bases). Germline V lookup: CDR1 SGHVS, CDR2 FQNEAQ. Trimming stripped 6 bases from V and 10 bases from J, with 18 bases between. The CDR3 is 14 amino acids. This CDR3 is CASRRDSRHGKLFF. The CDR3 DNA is TGTGCCAGCAGGCGGGACTCGCGACATGGAAAACTGTTTTTT.

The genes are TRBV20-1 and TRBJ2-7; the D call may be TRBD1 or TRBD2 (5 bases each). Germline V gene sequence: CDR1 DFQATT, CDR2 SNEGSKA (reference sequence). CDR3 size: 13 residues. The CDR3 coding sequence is TGCAGCGGTAGGGACGGGTTCTCCTACGAGCAGTACTTC. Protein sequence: CSGRDGFSYEQYF.

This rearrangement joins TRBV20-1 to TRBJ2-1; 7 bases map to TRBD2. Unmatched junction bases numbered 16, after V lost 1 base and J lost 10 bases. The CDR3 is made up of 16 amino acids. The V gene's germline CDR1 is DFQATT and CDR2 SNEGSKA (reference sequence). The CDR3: CSARVSAGRVTGEQFF. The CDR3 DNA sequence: TGCAGTGCTAGAGTATCTGCGGGGAGGGTGACCGGCGAGCAGTTCTTC.

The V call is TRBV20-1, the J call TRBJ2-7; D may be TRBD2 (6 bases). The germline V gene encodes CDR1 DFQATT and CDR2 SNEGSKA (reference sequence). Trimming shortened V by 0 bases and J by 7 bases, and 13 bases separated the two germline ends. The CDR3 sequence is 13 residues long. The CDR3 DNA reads TGCAGTGCTAGAGATCATCTAGCGCTGGAGCAGTACTTC. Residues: CSARDHLALEQYF.

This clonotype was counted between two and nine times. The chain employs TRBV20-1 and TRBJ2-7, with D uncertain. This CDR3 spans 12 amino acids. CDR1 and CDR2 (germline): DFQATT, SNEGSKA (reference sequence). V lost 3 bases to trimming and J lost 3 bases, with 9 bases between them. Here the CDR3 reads CSASTRNYEQYF. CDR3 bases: TGCAGTGCTAGTACGCGGAACTACGAGCAGTACTTC.

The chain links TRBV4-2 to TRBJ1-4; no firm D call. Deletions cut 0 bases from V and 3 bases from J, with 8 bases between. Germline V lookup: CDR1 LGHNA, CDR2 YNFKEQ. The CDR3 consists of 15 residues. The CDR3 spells CASSQENNSNEKLFF. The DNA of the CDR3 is TGTGCCAGCAGCCAAGAAAACAACTCTAATGAAAAACTGTTTTTT.

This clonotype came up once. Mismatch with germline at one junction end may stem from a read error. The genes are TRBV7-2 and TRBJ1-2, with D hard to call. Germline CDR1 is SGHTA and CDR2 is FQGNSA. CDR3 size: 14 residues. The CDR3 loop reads CASSFKTTNYGYTF. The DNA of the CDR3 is TGTGCCAGCAGCTTTAAGACCACTAACTACGGCTACACCTTC. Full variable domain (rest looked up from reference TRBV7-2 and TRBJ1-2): GAGVSQSPSNKVTEKGKDVELRCDPISGHTALYWYRQSLGQGLEFLIYFQGNSAPDKSGLPSDRFSAERTGGSVSTLTIQRTQQEDSAVYLCASSFKTTNYGYTFGSGTRLTVV.

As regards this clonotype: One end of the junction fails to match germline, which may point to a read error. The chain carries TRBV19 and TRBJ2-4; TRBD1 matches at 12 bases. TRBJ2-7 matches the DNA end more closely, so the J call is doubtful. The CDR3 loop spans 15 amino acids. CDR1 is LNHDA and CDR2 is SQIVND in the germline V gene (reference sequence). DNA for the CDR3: TGTGCCAGTAGGGAGGGGACAGGGGGCTCCCACGAGCAGTACTTC. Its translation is CASREGTGGSHEQYF.

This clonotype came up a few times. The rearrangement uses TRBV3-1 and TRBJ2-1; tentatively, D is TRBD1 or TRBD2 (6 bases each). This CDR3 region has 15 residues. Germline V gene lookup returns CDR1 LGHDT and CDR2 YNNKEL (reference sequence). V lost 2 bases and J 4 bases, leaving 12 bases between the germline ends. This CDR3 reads CASSQMWGAYNEQFF. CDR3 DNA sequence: TGTGCCAGCAGCCAAATGTGGGGGGCTTACAATGAGCAGTTCTTC.

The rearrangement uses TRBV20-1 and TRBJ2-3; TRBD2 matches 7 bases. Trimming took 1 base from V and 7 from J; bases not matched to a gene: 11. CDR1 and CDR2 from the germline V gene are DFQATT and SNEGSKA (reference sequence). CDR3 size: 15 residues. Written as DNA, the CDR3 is TGCAGTGCTAGAGGGGAAGCGGGGCCGACCCATACGCAGTATTTT. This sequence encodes CSARGEAGPTHTQYF.

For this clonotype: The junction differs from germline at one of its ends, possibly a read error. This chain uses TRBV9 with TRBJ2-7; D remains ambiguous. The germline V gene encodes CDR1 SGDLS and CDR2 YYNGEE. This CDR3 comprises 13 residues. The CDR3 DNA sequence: TGTACCAGCAGCGCGGACGGTGCCTACGAGCAGTACTTC. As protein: CTSSADGAYEQYF.

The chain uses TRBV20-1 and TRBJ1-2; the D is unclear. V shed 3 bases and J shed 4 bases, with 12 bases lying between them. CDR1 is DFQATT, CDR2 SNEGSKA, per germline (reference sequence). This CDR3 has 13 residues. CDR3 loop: CSARPTGSYGYTF. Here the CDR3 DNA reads TGCAGTGCTAGGCCCACGGGTAGCTATGGCTACACCTTC.

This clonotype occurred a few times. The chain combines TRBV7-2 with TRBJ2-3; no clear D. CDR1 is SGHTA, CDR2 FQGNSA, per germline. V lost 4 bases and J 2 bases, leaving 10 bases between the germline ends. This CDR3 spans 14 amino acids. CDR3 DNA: TGTGCCAGCAGCTCGGACCGTTCCACAGATACGCAGTATTTT. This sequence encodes CASSSDRSTDTQYF.

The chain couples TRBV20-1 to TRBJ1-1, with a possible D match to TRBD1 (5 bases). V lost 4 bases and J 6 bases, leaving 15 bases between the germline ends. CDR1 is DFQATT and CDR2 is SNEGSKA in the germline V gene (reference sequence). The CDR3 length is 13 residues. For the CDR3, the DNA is TGCAGTGCTACCCAGGCAGGGTGGGCTGAAGCTTTCTTT. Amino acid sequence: CSATQAGWAEAFF.

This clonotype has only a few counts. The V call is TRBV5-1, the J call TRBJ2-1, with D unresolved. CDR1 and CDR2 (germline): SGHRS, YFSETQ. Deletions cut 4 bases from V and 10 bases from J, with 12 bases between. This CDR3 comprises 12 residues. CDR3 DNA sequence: TGCGCCAGCAGCCTGACATTCGGGGAGCAGTTCTTC. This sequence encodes CASSLTFGEQFF.